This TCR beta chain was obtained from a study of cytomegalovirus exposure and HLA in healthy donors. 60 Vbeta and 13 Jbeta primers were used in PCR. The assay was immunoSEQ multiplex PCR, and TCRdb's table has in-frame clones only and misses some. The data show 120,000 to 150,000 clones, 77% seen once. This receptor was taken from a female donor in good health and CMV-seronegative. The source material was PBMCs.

CDR3 bases: TGTGCCAGCAGCTTAGGGACACTGATCGGTGAAGCTTTCTTT. This encodes CASSLGTLIGEAFF. The chain is built from TRBV13 and TRBJ1-1; D ambiguous. This CDR3 comprises 14 residues. CDR1 is PRHDT and CDR2 is FYEKMQ in the germline V gene (reference sequence). Trimming pared 0 bases from V and 7 bases from J, leaving 12 bases between.